The 25 T cell receptor beta chains given below trace back to one sample, sequenced in a study of PD-1 blockade in classical Hodgkin lymphoma. Generated by immunoSEQ multiplex PCR, the TCRdb table keeps only in-frame clones and is missing some. The sample holds around 31,000 clones, approximately 70% seen once. Relapse after autologous stem cell transplantation occurred in every patient, and brentuximab vedotin exposure varied. The sample here was peripheral blood mononuclear cells (PBMCs), taken before the second cycle of nivolumab. Source of these receptors: a human donor with classical Hodgkin lymphoma.

CDR3 residues: CASCKTGTNSPLHF. Here the CDR3 DNA reads TGTGCCAGCTGCAAGACAGGGACCAATTCACCCCTCCACTTT. This chain uses TRBV7-2 with TRBJ1-6; 7 bases are a match to TRBD1. The CDR3 runs 14 residues. Germline CDR1 reads SGHTA; CDR2 reads FQGNSA. The V segment lost 8 bases and the J segment 7 bases; nucleotides outside the gene matches: 8.

With regard to this clone: This specimen includes other DNA sequences encoding the same CDR3. The chain links TRBV5-4 to TRBJ1-2, with D unclear. V lost 2 bases to trimming and J lost 8 bases, with 13 bases between them. Germline assignment: CDR1 SGHNT and CDR2 YYREEE (reference sequence). CDR3 length: 13 amino acids. CDR3: CASSFGPAWGYTF. The CDR3 coding sequence is TGTGCCAGCAGCTTCGGTCCAGCTTGGGGCTACACCTTC.

V is TRBV5-4 and J is TRBJ2-5; no clear D. Trimming left V 0 bases short and J 3 bases short, with 9 bases between. The germline V gene encodes CDR1 SGHNT and CDR2 YYREEE (reference sequence). The CDR3 is 14 residues long. CDR3 amino acids: CASSLATFKETQYF. Here the CDR3 DNA reads TGTGCCAGCAGCTTGGCAACTTTTAAAGAGACCCAGTACTTC.

V is TRBV19 and J is TRBJ2-1; the match to TRBD2 covers 8 bases. After removal of 6 bases from V and 7 bases from J, the junction contained 5 bases not matched to a gene. The CDR3 sequence is 13 residues long. Per the germline V gene, CDR1 is LNHDA and CDR2 is SQIVND (reference sequence). CDR3 residues: CASSGRAQNEQFF. CDR3 nucleotides: TGTGCCAGTAGCGGGAGGGCCCAGAATGAGCAGTTCTTC.

The V gene is TRBV6-1, the J gene TRBJ1-2; possibly TRBD1 for D (6 bases). Trimming removed 2 bases from V and 10 bases from J, with 14 bases in between. CDR3 length: 13 amino acids. Germline V gene data show CDR1 as MNHNS and CDR2 as SASEGT. The CDR3 spells CASSESRTDPYTF. CDR3 DNA sequence: TGTGCCAGCAGTGAAAGTAGGACAGATCCCTACACCTTC.

The chain has TRBV5-1 and TRBJ2-6; D gene unclear. CDR1 SGHRS and CDR2 YFSETQ come from the germline V gene. Trimming cost V 3 bases and J 4 bases, with 14 bases left between them. There are 16 residues in the CDR3. CDR3 sequence (DNA): TGCGCCAGCAGCTCCTGGACCGCCGGAGGGGCCAACGTCCTGACTTTC. It encodes CASSSWTAGGANVLTF.

The V call is TRBV9, the J call TRBJ2-1, with TRBD2 matching 12 bases. There are 17 residues in the CDR3. Trimming at V came to 4 bases and at J to 9 bases, leaving 14 bases not matched to a gene. Germline CDR1 and CDR2: SGDLS and YYNGEE. This CDR3 is CASSPQRASGRAGEQFF. CDR3 sequence (DNA): TGTGCCAGCAGCCCTCAAAGGGCTAGCGGGAGGGCCGGTGAGCAGTTCTTC.

The rearrangement joins TRBV9 to TRBJ2-2, with TRBD2 as a possible D gene (6 bases). From germline, CDR1 is SGDLS and CDR2 YYNGEE. V lost 4 bases to trimming and J lost 1 base, with 14 bases between them. CDR3 size: 16 residues. In DNA, the CDR3 is TGTGCCAGCAGCCCTGTCGGGCGGGAGAACACCGGGGAGCTGTTTTTT. It codes for CASSPVGRENTGELFF.

The chain combines TRBV28 with TRBJ2-5; tentatively, D is TRBD1 (5 bases). The CDR3 is 14 amino acids. Per germline, CDR1 MDHEN and CDR2 SYDVKM. The V gene lost 1 base and the J gene lost 5 bases, with 11 bases spanning the gap. DNA of the CDR3: TGTGCCAGCAGTTTATATCCCCCAGGGGAGACCCAGTACTTC. Encoded protein: CASSLYPPGETQYF.

J is TRBJ2-1 and V is TRBV7-6; TRBD2 agrees at 13 bases. Germline lookup yields CDR1 SGHVS and CDR2 FNYEAQ. The CDR3 is made up of 16 amino acids. The J segment lost 7 bases and the V segment lost 5 bases, leaving 8 bases of the junction unmatched. This CDR3 is CASSTRTSGRGNEQFF. The CDR3 coding sequence is TGTGCCAGCAGCACTCGGACTAGCGGGAGAGGGAATGAGCAGTTCTTC.

CDR3 DNA: TGTGCCACCAGCGACGGACTAGCGGGAGGGTACAATGAGCAGTTCTTC. It is translated as CATSDGLAGGYNEQFF. The rearrangement uses TRBV15 and TRBJ2-1, with 15 bases identical to TRBD2. J gave up 4 bases and V 5 bases, and 3 bases lay outside the gene matches. Germline V gene lookup returns CDR1 LNHNV and CDR2 YYDKDF (reference sequence). CDR3 length equals 16 residues.

V and J are TRBV19 and TRBJ2-7; D may be TRBD1 (6 bases). Trimming took 4 bases from V and 0 from J, leaving 13 bases between them. This CDR3 has 15 amino acids. Germline CDR1 LNHDA, CDR2 SQIVND (reference sequence). The CDR3 bases are TGTGCCAGTAGTAGAACCGGGACAAACTCCTACGAGCAGTACTTC. This gives the protein CASSRTGTNSYEQYF.

This chain links TRBV13 with TRBJ2-1, with D hard to call. The CDR3 spans 13 residues. Germline-derived CDR1 and CDR2 are PRHDT and FYEKMQ (reference sequence). Between the trimmed V and J ends, which lost 5 bases and 6 bases, there was a span of 11 bases. The CDR3 region has the DNA TGTGCCAGCAGCCCTCAGCGACTCAATGAGCAGTTCTTC. Amino acid sequence: CASSPQRLNEQFF. Full variable domain (rest looked up from reference TRBV13 and TRBJ2-1): AAGVIQSPRHLIKEKRETATLKCYPIPRHDTVYWYQQGPGQDPQFLISFYEKMQSDKGSIPDRFSAQQFSDYHSELNMSSLELGDSALYFCASSPQRLNEQFFGPGTRLTVL.

This clone was counted a single time. This chain connects TRBV18 to TRBJ1-5; 10 bases line up with TRBD1. CDR3 size: 18 residues. V gave up 2 bases and J gave up 0 bases; unmatched junction bases: 7. The germline CDR1 and CDR2 sequences are KGHSH and LQKENI. The CDR3 bases are TGTGCCAGCTCACCAAGGACAGGGGGATCCGTTAGCAATCAGCCCCAGCATTTT. Protein: CASSPRTGGSVSNQPQHF.

V is TRBV7-9 and J is TRBJ1-5; 8 bases match TRBD1. In germline, CDR1 is SEHNR, CDR2 FQNEAQ (reference sequence). The V and J ends lost 0 bases and 10 bases, in that order; junction bases with no gene match: 14. The length of the CDR3 is 17 residues. The CDR3, as DNA: TGTGCCAGCAGCTTAGCGAAACGGACAGGGCAGGAGGGTCCCCAGCATTTT. Protein: CASSLAKRTGQEGPQHF. Full variable domain (remainder filled in from reference TRBV7-9 and TRBJ1-5): DTGVSQNPRHKITKRGQNVTFRCDPISEHNRLYWYRQTLGQGPEFLTYFQNEAQLEKSRLLSDRFSAERPKGSFSTLEIQRTEQGDSAMYLCASSLAKRTGQEGPQHFGDGTRLSIL.

V usage is TRBV7-9 and J usage is TRBJ1-2, with 7 bases fitting TRBD1. Germline V lookup: CDR1 SEHNR, CDR2 FQNEAQ (reference sequence). The CDR3 has 13 amino acids. After removal of 4 bases from V and 8 bases from J, the junction contained 7 bases not matched to a gene. CDR3 nucleotides: TGTGCCAGCAGCTCCGAGGACAGGAGGGGCTACACCTTC. Its protein is CASSSEDRRGYTF.

Comments on this clone: Different DNA sequences within this sample yield the same CDR3. The chain is built from TRBV6-5 and TRBJ1-1; D gene unclear. Trimming took off 0 bases at V and 1 base at J, with 9 bases between the two ends. Germline CDR1 MNHEY, CDR2 SVGAGI. This CDR3 region has 15 residues. This chain's CDR3 is CASSYSIVGNTEAFF. The CDR3 region has the DNA TGTGCCAGCAGTTACTCGATAGTTGGGAACACTGAAGCTTTCTTT.

The chain recombines TRBV19 with TRBJ2-3; unclear D gene. The V gene lost 2 bases and the J gene lost 0 bases, with 12 bases spanning the gap. Looked up from germline, CDR1 is LNHDA and CDR2 is SQIVND (reference sequence). This CDR3 is built from 16 residues. The CDR3: CASSIWFVLSTDTQYF. The CDR3 region has the DNA TGTGCCAGTAGTATATGGTTTGTGTTAAGCACAGATACGCAGTATTTT.

This clone was detected only a few times. This chain uses TRBV19 with TRBJ2-1; 7 bases are shared with TRBD1. Germline V lookup: CDR1 LNHDA, CDR2 SQIVND (reference sequence). This CDR3 is built from 13 residues. In nucleotides, the CDR3 is TGTGGTACAGGGGCGAGCTCCTACAATGAGCAGTTCTTC. Encoded protein: CGTGASSYNEQFF.

The chain recombines TRBV5-6 with TRBJ1-5, with a possible D match to TRBD1 (5 bases). Trimming pared 1 base from V and 3 bases from J, leaving 14 bases between. Germline CDR1 is SGHDT and CDR2 is YYEEEE. This CDR3 has 16 residues. CDR3 loop: CASSLRTRLPNQPQHF. DNA of the CDR3: TGTGCCAGCAGCTTGAGGACAAGATTGCCCAATCAGCCCCAGCATTTT. Full variable domain (outside the CDR3, taken from reference TRBV5-6 and TRBJ1-5): DAGVTQSPTHLIKTRGQQVTLRCSPKSGHDTVSWYQQALGQGPQFIFQYYEEEERQRGNFPDRFSGHQFPNYSSELNVNALLLGDSALYLCASSLRTRLPNQPQHFGDGTRLSIL.

With respect to this clone: Compared with germline, one end of the junction differs, possibly owing to a read error. The rearrangement links TRBV6-5 to TRBJ1-1, with TRBD1 identical over 8 bases. Germline-derived CDR1 and CDR2 are MNHEY and SVGAGI. This CDR3 comprises 15 residues. CDR3 sequence: CASSPTGGSGTQAFF. CDR3 DNA: TGTGCCAGCAGTCCAACAGGGGGATCAGGCACTCAAGCTTTCTTT.

The chain couples TRBV7-3 to TRBJ2-2; TRBD2 agrees at 10 bases. The CDR3 length is 17 residues. The V gene's germline CDR1 is SGHTA and CDR2 FQGTGA. J lost 5 bases, V lost 4 bases, and 10 bases had no gene match. DNA of the CDR3: TGTGCCAGCAGCTACCCGGGACCAGCGGGAGGGACCGGGGAGCTGTTTTTT. This sequence encodes CASSYPGPAGGTGELFF.

The chain links TRBV7-2 to TRBJ1-2; D is uncertain. V gave up 2 bases and J gave up 8 bases, with 15 bases separating them. Per the germline V gene, CDR1 is SGHTA and CDR2 is FQGNSA. The CDR3 covers 14 residues. CDR3 sequence reads: CASSLKFGPGGYTF. The CDR3 DNA reads TGTGCCAGCAGCTTAAAATTCGGGCCTGGGGGCTACACCTTC.

The CDR3 bases are TGTGCCAGCAGCTTAATCTCCCGGCGTTTGGAGACCCAGTACTTC. It encodes CASSLISRRLETQYF. The V gene is TRBV11-2, the J gene TRBJ2-5; D uncertain. The CDR3 is 15 residues long. From germline, CDR1 is SGHAT and CDR2 FQNNGV. V was shortened by 2 bases and J by 5 bases, with 15 bases between the two germline ends.

This chain joins TRBV5-4 and TRBJ2-7, with 12 nucleotides matching TRBD1. This CDR3 is built from 15 residues. The ends lost 5 bases at V and 3 bases at J; junction bases unmatched: 6. The germline gives CDR1 SGHNT, CDR2 YYREEE (reference sequence). This CDR3 reads CASSFGTGGFYEQYF. CDR3 in DNA: TGTGCCAGCAGTTTTGGGACAGGGGGCTTCTACGAGCAGTACTTC.